This T cell receptor beta chain was observed in a study of cytomegalovirus exposure and HLA in healthy donors. The wider study: Membership in the Caucasian-associated ancestry cluster was found for 81% of nearly 400 genotyped donors.

Unmatched junction bases numbered 3, after V lost 5 bases and J lost 2 bases. CDR3 size: 14 residues. Germline CDR1 LNHDA, CDR2 SQIVND (reference sequence). Regarding this clone: Antigen specificity is unknown.

PCR was performed using 60 Vbeta and 13 Jbeta primers. The table came from immunoSEQ multiplex PCR; TCRdb's copy has only in-frame clones and leaves some out. The table shows some 110,000 clones, with 70% to 80% occurring only once. The study, taken as a whole, reports: Cytomegalovirus-associated TCR beta chains were listed, numbering roughly 150. Immune exposure information comprised only CMV serostatus. After further analysis at a later stage, 16,951 TCR beta sequences were associated with HLA alleles at 0.05 false discovery rate.

This clonotype was sampled from a man between 45 and 60 years old in good health and CMV-seropositive. The chain has TRBV19 and TRBJ1-5; 7 nucleotides match TRBD1. Sequencing was done on a sample of PBMCs. The CDR3 protein is CASSVTGGNQPQHF. The CDR3 region has the DNA TGTGCCAGTAGTGTTACAGGGGGCAATCAGCCCCAGCATTTT. The full variable domain, in which reference TRBV19 and TRBJ1-5 provide the parts outside the CDR3, is DGGITQSPKYLFRKEGQNVTLSCEQNLNHDAMYWYRQDPGQGLRLIYYSQIVNDFQKGDIAEGYSVSREKKESFPLTVTSAQKNPTAFYLCASSVTGGNQPQHFGDGTRLSIL.